This entry lists 15 T cell receptor beta chains sequenced from one sample in a study of cytomegalovirus exposure and HLA in healthy donors. The PCR contained 60 Vbeta and 13 Jbeta primers. Sequencing used immunoSEQ multiplex PCR; TCRdb keeps in-frame clones, though not all of them. The sample carries around 120,000 clones, more than 70% recorded once. Sequenced sample: PBMCs. The receptors were gathered from a human donor in good health.

The chain couples TRBV9 to TRBJ2-3; 15 bases are shared with TRBD2. The germline gives CDR1 SGDLS, CDR2 YYNGEE. The CDR3 length is 20 residues. V gave up 4 bases and J gave up 0 bases; unmatched junction bases: 12. The CDR3, as DNA: TGTGCCAGCAGCAAGACCGGGACTAGCGGGGGGTCAAAAAGCACAGATACGCAGTATTTT. Encoded protein: CASSKTGTSGGSKSTDTQYF.

This clone was found once. V gene TRBV27 combines with J gene TRBJ1-4, with D perhaps matching TRBD1 (5 bases). V was trimmed by 5 bases and J by 1 base, leaving 8 bases between them. Germline V CDR1 and CDR2: MNHEY, SMNVEV (reference sequence). This CDR3 is 14 amino acids long. CDR3 coding DNA: TGTGCCAGCAGTCCTCAGGGAACTAATGAAAAACTGTTTTTT. Encoded protein: CASSPQGTNEKLFF.

The chain uses TRBV4-1 and TRBJ2-3; D is uncertain. In germline, CDR1 is MGHRA, CDR2 YSYEKL. The CDR3 extends over 18 amino acids. V lost 0 bases to trimming and J lost 0 bases, with 16 bases between them. The CDR3 loop is CASSQDGLPAPSTDTQYF. The CDR3 DNA follows: TGCGCCAGCAGCCAAGATGGGCTCCCGGCACCTAGCACAGATACGCAGTATTTT.

V usage is TRBV7-9 and J usage is TRBJ2-1; 8 bases are shared with TRBD1. The CDR3 spans 15 residues. V was clipped by 4 bases and J by 8 bases; unmatched bases: 10. Germline V gene sequence: CDR1 SEHNR, CDR2 FQNEAQ (reference sequence). The CDR3 nucleotides are TGTGCCAGCAGCTATCAGGGGGCGGAGGGGGATGAGCAGTTCTTC. This codes for CASSYQGAEGDEQFF. Supplemented by reference TRBV7-9 and TRBJ2-1, the full variable domain reads DTGVSQNPRHKITKRGQNVTFRCDPISEHNRLYWYRQTLGQGPEFLTYFQNEAQLEKSRLLSDRFSAERPKGSFSTLEIQRTEQGDSAMYLCASSYQGAEGDEQFFGPGTRLTVL.

This clone was observed a handful of times. The chain employs TRBV10-3 and TRBJ2-7; D is ambiguous. CDR1 is ENHRY, CDR2 SYGVKD, per germline. V gave up 4 bases and J gave up 0 bases, with 7 bases separating them. CDR3 length: 13 residues. CDR3 nucleotides: TGTGCCATCAGTGCTTCAGGCTCCTACGAGCAGTACTTC. Translation gives CAISASGSYEQYF.

The V and J genes are TRBV7-9 and TRBJ1-6, with D unresolved. CDR1 and CDR2 from the germline V gene are SEHNR and FQNEAQ (reference sequence). The CDR3 loop spans 14 amino acids. V dropped 5 bases and J dropped 6 bases, with 11 bases sitting between them. DNA for the CDR3: TGTGCCAGCAGCCTAGGTGGCAGTAATTCACCCCTCCACTTT. Translating it yields CASSLGGSNSPLHF.

V and J are TRBV7-3 and TRBJ2-2; the D is unclear. V lost 1 base to trimming and J lost 7 bases, with 16 bases between them. Germline V gives CDR1 SGHTA, CDR2 FQGTGA. The CDR3 contains 16 residues. In DNA, the CDR3 is TGTGCCAGCAGCTTAATCCCGCCTAGTAGTAGCGGGGAGCTGTTTTTT. Residues: CASSLIPPSSSGELFF.

This sequence joins TRBV18 and TRBJ1-5; no clear D gene. Trimming stripped 6 bases from V and 5 bases from J, with 14 bases between. Germline loops: CDR1 KGHSH, CDR2 LQKENI. This CDR3 region has 14 residues. DNA of the CDR3: TGTGCCAGCTCGCGGGAAGCCGCGTATCAGCCCCAGCATTTT. Amino acids: CASSREAAYQPQHF.

The rearrangement joins TRBV7-6 to TRBJ1-6; perhaps TRBD1 as D (6 bases). This CDR3 spans 14 amino acids. Trimming took 6 bases from V and 10 from J, leaving 16 bases between them. Germline lookup yields CDR1 SGHVS and CDR2 FNYEAQ. The CDR3, as DNA: TGTGCCAGCAGTCCGTGGGGAGGGACATCACCCCTCCACTTT. Translated, it gives CASSPWGGTSPLHF.

V gene TRBV5-1 combines with J gene TRBJ2-7, with TRBD1 matching 7 bases. The CDR3 spans 15 residues. J gave up 3 bases and V 6 bases, and 12 bases lay outside the gene matches. Germline V gene lookup returns CDR1 SGHRS and CDR2 YFSETQ. CDR3 region: CASKEGTAKRYEQYF. CDR3 bases: TGCGCCAGCAAAGAGGGGACAGCGAAACGCTACGAGCAGTACTTC.

The CDR3 spells CASSHPSASGGASFDEQFF. CDR3 sequence (DNA): TGTGCCAGCAGCCACCCGAGCGCTAGCGGGGGGGCAAGTTTCGATGAGCAGTTCTTC. The J gene is TRBJ2-1, the V gene TRBV7-6; 12 positions match TRBD2. CDR1 is SGHVS and CDR2 is FNYEAQ in the germline V gene. This CDR3 has 19 residues. The V gene end was trimmed by 5 bases and the J gene end by 8 bases; junction bases not matched to a gene: 19. Combining the CDR3 with reference TRBV7-6 and TRBJ2-1 gives the whole variable domain GAGVSQSPRYKVTKRGQDVALRCDPISGHVSLYWYRQALGQGPEFLTYFNYEAQQDKSGLPNDRFSAERPEGSISTLTIQRTEQRDSAMYRCASSHPSASGGASFDEQFFGPGTRLTVL.

In this sample, this clone turned up once. The rearrangement joins TRBV9 to TRBJ1-1; D call uncertain. Germline assignment: CDR1 SGDLS and CDR2 YYNGEE. V was trimmed by 0 bases and J by 1 base, leaving 4 bases between them. The CDR3 sequence is 13 residues long. CDR3 residues: CASSVAGNTEAFF. CDR3 DNA: TGTGCCAGCAGCGTAGCGGGGAACACTGAAGCTTTCTTT.

The gene calls are TRBV5-4 and TRBJ2-3; 8 nucleotides match TRBD1. Germline V gene sequence: CDR1 SGHNT, CDR2 YYREEE (reference sequence). J gave up 3 bases and V 4 bases, and 10 bases lay outside the gene matches. The CDR3 contains 16 residues. CDR3 in DNA: TGTGCCAGCAGCATGACAGGGGCCCAGCCTACAGATACGCAGTATTTT. Amino acid sequence: CASSMTGAQPTDTQYF.

The gene calls are TRBV4-1 and TRBJ1-5; TRBD1 matches at 10 bases. This CDR3 comprises 15 residues. V shed 3 bases, J shed 4 bases, and the junction held 3 bases outside the gene matches. Per the germline V gene, CDR1 is MGHRA and CDR2 is YSYEKL. CDR3 sequence: CASSQGTGENQPQHF. In nucleotides, the CDR3 is TGCGCCAGCAGCCAGGGGACAGGGGAGAATCAGCCCCAGCATTTT.

The chain has TRBV5-1 and TRBJ1-1, with D perhaps TRBD1 (6 bases). The V gene lost 4 bases and the J gene lost 3 bases, with 10 bases spanning the gap. The CDR3 runs 13 residues. Germline V gives CDR1 SGHRS, CDR2 YFSETQ. The CDR3: CASSQDRDTEAFF. The CDR3 bases are TGCGCCAGCAGCCAGGACAGAGACACTGAAGCTTTCTTT.